This T cell receptor beta chain was captured in a study of CD8 T cells in ankylosing spondylitis. The V and J ends lost 8 bases and 0 bases respectively, with 20 bases between them. CDR3 length: 17 residues. Germline CDR1 SGHAT, CDR2 FQDESV (reference sequence). This clonotype was counted ten times or more. TCRdb itself ran the 5' RACE reads through MiXCR, one entry per CDR3 protein. Of 250,000 or so distinct CDR3 sequences in the sample, around 11% were seen once. Specimen: blood, either unsorted or a sorted T cell fraction (not recorded which). This TCR was recovered from a male donor with ankylosing spondylitis or in good health (not recorded which). This chain connects TRBV11-1 to TRBJ1-3; tentatively, D is TRBD1 (6 bases). CDR3 loop: CASQPDSMWLSGNTIYF. The DNA for the CDR3 is TGTGCCAGCCAACCGGACAGTATGTGGCTCTCTGGAAACACCATATATTTT.